This paragraph covers one T cell receptor beta chain sequence. The sample originates from a study of blood T cell repertoires in COVID-19. Overall study: Both acute and convalescent COVID-19 samples were obtained from the United States, Italy and Spain. The cDNA or gDNA used as material had been derived from T cells, B-cell-depleted T cells, or PBMCs.

V lost 3 bases and J lost 4, with 12 bases in between. Looked up from germline, CDR1 is KGHSH and CDR2 is LQKENI. This CDR3 has 15 amino acids. TCRdb keeps only in-frame clones here, not all; method: immunoSEQ multiplex PCR. The sample records 350,000 to 400,000 clones, 75% to 90% being singletons. Participants' reported clinical history set cohort assignment. Resolution of symptoms, clearance, or two negative PCRs was present in recovered Cohort 3 donors. Sample: PBMCs or T cells enriched from blood (not recorded which). This TCR was sampled from a man aged 18 to 29 who had recovered from COVID-19. The V call is TRBV18, the J call TRBJ1-4; D not resolved. The CDR3 DNA sequence: TGTGCCAGCTCACCTCTCGCAGGCTTTAATGAAAAACTGTTTTTT. This codes for CASSPLAGFNEKLFF.